A single sample is the source of the 17 T cell receptor beta chains below, sequenced in a study of blood T cell repertoires in COVID-19. TCRdb keeps only in-frame clones here, not all; method: immunoSEQ multiplex PCR. The sample lists 380,000 or so clones; about 88% were seen once. The sequencing input was peripheral blood. These TCRs come from a woman between 55 and 75 years old with COVID-19, enrolled during active disease.

The chain is built from TRBV9 and TRBJ1-5, with D perhaps matching TRBD1 (5 bases). This CDR3 region has 16 residues. The ends were cut back, 0 bases at V and 4 bases at J, with 14 bases in the middle. Germline lookup yields CDR1 SGDLS and CDR2 YYNGEE. The CDR3 is CASSVGSQGWNQPQHF. For the CDR3, the DNA is TGTGCCAGCAGCGTAGGAAGTCAGGGATGGAATCAGCCCCAGCATTTT. Based on the CDR3 plus reference TRBV9 and TRBJ1-5, the full variable domain is DSGVTQTPKHLITATGQRVTLRCSPRSGDLSVYWYQQSLDQGLQFLIQYYNGEERAKGNILERFSAQQFPDLHSELNLSSLELGDSALYFCASSVGSQGWNQPQHFGDGTRLSIL.

The J gene is TRBJ1-2, the V gene TRBV6-2 or TRBV6-3; TRBD1 might be the D (6 bases). The V end was cut by 3 bases, the J end by 3 bases, with 8 bases between. Germline values: CDR1 MNHEY, CDR2 SVGEGT. There are 13 residues in the CDR3. CDR3 region: CASSYPGDYGYTF. The CDR3 nucleotides are TGTGCCAGCAGTTATCCAGGGGACTATGGCTACACCTTC.

This chain uses TRBV7-2 with TRBJ2-5, with TRBD2 matching 13 bases. From germline, CDR1 is SGHTA and CDR2 FQGNSA. CDR3 size: 18 residues. Trimming took 5 bases from V and 3 from J; bases not matched to a gene: 12. As DNA, the CDR3 is TGTGCCAGCAGCCCGAGACTAGCGGGGGGCCCCGTAAAAGAGACCCAGTACTTC. It codes for CASSPRLAGGPVKETQYF.

The chain links TRBV18 to TRBJ2-2; 8 nucleotides align to TRBD1. With V trimmed by 4 bases and J by 3 bases, 7 bases remained unmatched. Germline V lookup: CDR1 KGHSH, CDR2 LQKENI. CDR3 size: 16 residues. CDR3 bases: TGTGCCAGCTCACGAAAACAGGGGGTCGACACCGGGGAGCTGTTTTTT. This translates into CASSRKQGVDTGELFF.

This chain links TRBV9 with TRBJ2-3; 8 nucleotides line up with TRBD2. V dropped 3 bases and J dropped 3; count of bases not matched to a gene: 3. The CDR3 runs 14 residues. Germline V gives CDR1 SGDLS, CDR2 YYNGEE. CDR3 coding DNA: TGTGCCAGCAGCGCAGCGGGGGAAACAGATACGCAGTATTTT. This codes for CASSAAGETDTQYF.

V and J are TRBV21-1 and TRBJ1-3. TRBV21-1 is an annotated pseudogene. The CDR3 runs to 16 residues. CDR3 DNA: TGTGCCAGCATCGGCGAGAGGATACCAAATGGAAACACCATATATTTT. It yields the protein CASIGERIPNGNTIYF.

This sequence joins TRBV2 and TRBJ1-1; 8 positions agree with TRBD1. Germline lookup yields CDR1 SNHLY and CDR2 FYNNEI. This CDR3 has 16 amino acids. J was trimmed by 5 bases and V by 5 bases; bases with no gene match: 13. In DNA, the CDR3 is TGTGCCAGCAGTTCAGAGCCGCAGGGGGCTTTGACTGAAGCTTTCTTT. Translating it yields CASSSEPQGALTEAFF. Based on the CDR3 plus reference TRBV2 and TRBJ1-1, the full variable domain is EPEVTQTPSHQVTQMGQEVILRCVPISNHLYFYWYRQILGQKVEFLVSFYNNEISEKSEIFDDQFSVERPDGSNFTLKIRSTKLEDSAMYFCASSSEPQGALTEAFFGQGTRLTVV.

V usage is TRBV2 and J usage is TRBJ2-7; D gene unclear. Trimming removed 9 bases at V and 3 bases at J, with 9 bases between. Germline CDR1 reads SNHLY; CDR2 reads FYNNEI. The CDR3 sequence is 11 residues long. CDR3 region: CASLENYEQYF. Here the CDR3 DNA reads TGTGCCAGTTTGGAGAACTACGAGCAGTACTTC. The full variable domain, its missing parts supplied by reference TRBV2 and TRBJ2-7, is EPEVTQTPSHQVTQMGQEVILRCVPISNHLYFYWYRQILGQKVEFLVSFYNNEISEKSEIFDDQFSVERPDGSNFTLKIRSTKLEDSAMYFCASLENYEQYFGPGTRLTVT.

The chain uses TRBV6-5 and TRBJ1-1; tentative D call: TRBD1 (5 bases). The length of the CDR3 is 13 residues. Germline values: CDR1 MNHEY, CDR2 SVGAGI. V shed 6 bases and J shed 1 base, with 9 bases lying between them. CDR3 sequence: CASRRDRNTEAFF. For the CDR3, the DNA is TGTGCCAGCAGGCGCGACAGGAACACTGAAGCTTTCTTT.

The rearrangement uses TRBV18 and TRBJ1-2; the match to TRBD1 covers 8 bases. The CDR3 runs 14 residues. V was clipped by 3 bases and J by 0 bases; unmatched bases: 0. Per germline, CDR1 KGHSH and CDR2 LQKENI. DNA of the CDR3: TGTGCCAGCTCACCGGACAGGGCTAACTATGGCTACACCTTC. This sequence encodes CASSPDRANYGYTF.

This clone was observed many times. V is TRBV7-9 and J is TRBJ1-1; unclear D gene. Looked up from germline, CDR1 is SEHNR and CDR2 is FQNEAQ (reference sequence). Trimming shortened V by 1 base and J by 5 bases, and 11 bases separated the two germline ends. The CDR3 extends over 14 amino acids. The CDR3 nucleotides are TGTGCCAGCAGCTTAGGGGAGAAAAGGACTGAAGCTTTCTTT. As protein: CASSLGEKRTEAFF.

This clone was seen only once. V gene TRBV4-2 combines with J gene TRBJ1-3; D uncertain. CDR3 length: 16 residues. CDR1 is LGHNA and CDR2 is YNFKEQ in the germline V gene. Trimming took 1 base from V and 0 from J, leaving 10 bases between them. The CDR3 loop reads CASSQAVPTSGNTIYF. CDR3 coding DNA: TGTGCCAGCAGCCAAGCGGTTCCCACCTCTGGAAACACCATATATTTT.

J is TRBJ1-1 and V is TRBV5-1, with 8 bases matching TRBD1. V gave up 4 bases and J gave up 4 bases; unmatched junction bases: 6. From germline, CDR1 is SGHRS and CDR2 YFSETQ. The CDR3 is 14 amino acids. The CDR3 loop is CASSTTTGATEAFF. As DNA, the CDR3 is TGCGCCAGCAGCACCACGACAGGGGCCACTGAAGCTTTCTTT.

Worth noting for this clone: Other DNA sequences within the sample encode an identical CDR3. This chain joins TRBV5-4 and TRBJ1-2; possible D gene TRBD1, 5 bases. Trimming removed 0 bases from V and 8 bases from J, with 11 bases in between. Germline assignment: CDR1 SGHNT and CDR2 YYREEE (reference sequence). The CDR3 is 13 amino acids. DNA for the CDR3: TGTGCCAGCAGCTTGGGGCAGGGTGACGGCTACACCTTC. Protein: CASSLGQGDGYTF.

The CDR3, as DNA: TGTGCCAGCAGTGAAGACAGGGTCTTCGGGAACACCATATATTTT. Its translation is CASSEDRVFGNTIYF. The chain carries TRBV25-1 and TRBJ1-3; 7 bases are a match to TRBD1. V lost 2 bases, J lost 7 bases, and 8 bases stayed unmatched. The germline CDR1 and CDR2 sequences are MGHDK and SYGVNS. CDR3 size: 15 residues.

The chain is built from TRBV4-3 and TRBJ2-2; 7 nucleotides align to TRBD1. V dropped 4 bases and J dropped 1; count of bases not matched to a gene: 3. From germline, CDR1 is LGHNA and CDR2 YSLEER. The CDR3 is 15 amino acids. In DNA form, the CDR3 reads TGCGCCAGCAGCCGACAGGGCGGGAACACCGGGGAGCTGTTTTTT. Amino acids: CASSRQGGNTGELFF.

The rearrangement links TRBV27 to TRBJ2-7, with a tentative D call TRBD1 (6 bases). The germline V gene encodes CDR1 MNHEY and CDR2 SMNVEV (reference sequence). V was shortened by 6 bases and J by 7 bases, with 16 bases between the two germline ends. The CDR3 has 13 residues. CDR3 sequence (DNA): TGTGCCAGCAGGCTACCCACGACAGGAGAGCAGTACTTC. Translated: CASRLPTTGEQYF.